These 23 T cell receptor beta chains came from one sample sequenced in a study of neurological immune-mediated disorders. TCRdb reanalysed the 5' RACE reads using MiXCR and keeps one entry per CDR3 protein. This sample has just over 20,000 distinct CDR3 sequences, with approximately 15% found just once. The sequenced sample was CD8+ T cells from blood. All receptors come from a woman aged 18-29 years with multiple sclerosis.

Ten or more counts support this clonotype. The chain couples TRBV7-9 to TRBJ2-2, with D hard to call. Between the trimmed V and J ends, which lost 6 bases and 7 bases, there was a span of 3 bases. CDR1 is SEHNR, CDR2 FQNEAQ, per germline (reference sequence). The CDR3 is 10 residues long. In nucleotides, the CDR3 is TGTGCCAGCAGGAGCGGGGAGCTGTTTTTT. Translating gives CASRSGELFF.

The V and J genes are TRBV5-1 and TRBJ2-7; no firm D call. Per the germline V gene, CDR1 is SGHRS and CDR2 is YFSETQ. The CDR3 spans 13 residues. With 0 bases removed from V and 3 bases from J, the gap between germline ends came to 7 bases. The CDR3 protein is CASSLGPLYEQYF. CDR3 coding DNA: TGCGCCAGCAGCTTGGGGCCACTCTACGAGCAGTACTTC.

This clonotype was counted at least ten times. The chain joins TRBV5-5 to TRBJ2-1; D possibly corresponds to TRBD1 (5 bases). From germline, CDR1 is SGHKS and CDR2 YYEKEE (reference sequence). The CDR3 is 16 residues long. V was cut by 1 base and J by 2 bases, with 13 bases left in between. Written as DNA, the CDR3 is TGTGCCAGCAGCTTGATTGGGGCAGCCGCCTACAATGAGCAGTTCTTC. This codes for CASSLIGAAAYNEQFF.

The V call is TRBV4-3, the J call TRBJ2-3, with 7 bases aligning to TRBD2. This CDR3 has 14 residues. CDR1 and CDR2 from the germline V gene are LGHNA and YSLEER. V lost 0 bases, J lost 11 bases, and 8 bases stayed unmatched. The CDR3, as DNA: TGCGCCAGCAGCCAAGATCCCGGACTAGTTGTGCAGTATTTT. Encoded protein: CASSQDPGLVVQYF.

The rearrangement joins TRBV7-9 to TRBJ2-7, with unresolved D. The CDR3 is made up of 17 amino acids. Trimming removed 4 bases from V and 2 bases from J, with 21 bases in between. Germline CDR1 reads SEHNR; CDR2 reads FQNEAQ (reference sequence). The CDR3 loop reads CASSYLNGLPVTYEQYF. CDR3 DNA sequence: TGTGCCAGCAGCTACCTAAATGGCCTGCCCGTTACCTACGAGCAGTACTTC.

This clonotype was seen at least ten times. V usage is TRBV13 and J usage is TRBJ2-1, with D uncertain. The CDR3 is 16 residues long. CDR1 is PRHDT, CDR2 FYEKMQ, per germline (reference sequence). The V gene lost 0 bases and the J gene lost 2 bases, with 11 bases spanning the gap. The CDR3, as DNA: TGTGCCAGCAGCTTAGGGGCGGACGGAACCTACAATGAGCAGTTCTTC. It is translated as CASSLGADGTYNEQFF. Combining the CDR3 with reference TRBV13 and TRBJ2-1 gives the whole variable domain AAGVIQSPRHLIKEKRETATLKCYPIPRHDTVYWYQQGPGQDPQFLISFYEKMQSDKGSIPDRFSAQQFSDYHSELNMSSLELGDSALYFCASSLGADGTYNEQFFGPGTRLTVL.

This clonotype has at least ten counts. The rearrangement links TRBV7-6 to TRBJ2-3; 7 bases agree with TRBD2. CDR1 is SGHVS, CDR2 FNYEAQ, per germline. V lost 5 bases and J lost 0; bases outside the gene matches: 11. CDR3 length equals 17 residues. CDR3 sequence: CASSHGGIKRSTDTQYF. CDR3 DNA sequence: TGTGCCAGCAGCCACGGGGGGATAAAGAGAAGCACAGATACGCAGTATTTT.

This clonotype has at least ten counts. J is TRBJ2-3 and V is TRBV20-1; D unresolved. The CDR3 contains 11 residues. The germline V and J ends were trimmed by 5 bases and 3 bases, with 6 bases remaining between them. Germline CDR1 and CDR2: DFQATT and SNEGSKA (reference sequence). The DNA of the CDR3 is TGCAGTGCTCTACCTACAGATACGCAGTATTTT. This codes for CSALPTDTQYF.

This clonotype was seen ten or more times. The gene calls are TRBV4-3 and TRBJ2-1; D may be TRBD1 or TRBD2 (6 bases each). The CDR3 is 16 amino acids. Germline V gene data show CDR1 as LGHNA and CDR2 as YSLEER. Deletions cut 1 base from V and 10 bases from J, with 20 bases between. CDR3 in amino acids: CASSQGSGLFGGEQFF. The CDR3 nucleotides read TGCGCCAGCAGCCAAGGTAGCGGCCTTTTTGGGGGCGAGCAGTTCTTC.

In its sample, this clonotype was seen many times. J is TRBJ1-5 and V is TRBV7-8; D might be TRBD1 (5 bases). The CDR3 extends over 14 amino acids. Germline V lookup: CDR1 SGHVS, CDR2 FQNEAQ. Trimming shortened V by 3 bases and J by 8 bases, and 14 bases separated the two germline ends. The CDR3: CASSFLVGGEPQHF. The CDR3 DNA sequence: TGTGCCAGCAGCTTCCTCGTCGGGGGAGAGCCCCAGCATTTT.

This clonotype was seen repeatedly, ten times or more. This sequence joins TRBV7-6 and TRBJ2-1; perhaps TRBD1 as D (5 bases). CDR1 is SGHVS, CDR2 FNYEAQ, per germline. The CDR3 runs to 17 residues. Deletions cut 1 base from V and 0 bases from J, with 13 bases between. The CDR3 loop reads CASSLVFQGSSYNEQFF. DNA for the CDR3: TGTGCCAGCAGCTTAGTTTTCCAGGGTAGCTCCTACAATGAGCAGTTCTTC.

This clonotype is deemed medium-sized. The chain has TRBV10-3 and TRBJ2-1; D call uncertain. The germline V gene encodes CDR1 ENHRY and CDR2 SYGVKD. This CDR3 has 12 residues. Trimming removed 8 bases from V and 0 bases from J, with 5 bases in between. CDR3 region: CAIWNSYNEQFF. The CDR3, as DNA: TGTGCCATCTGGAACTCCTACAATGAGCAGTTCTTC.

On this clonotype itself: One base away lies a much larger clone, so this may be a sequencing read error. The chain links TRBV5-1 to TRBJ1-2; the D is unclear. Germline-derived CDR1 and CDR2 are SGHRS and YFSETQ. The length of the CDR3 is 12 residues. The CDR3, as DNA: TGCGCCAGCGGCTTGACGGGCGATGGCTACACCTTC. It yields the protein CASGLTGDGYTF.

This clonotype was observed many times. The chain links TRBV20-1 to TRBJ2-2; D might be TRBD1 (5 bases). The germline V and J ends were trimmed by 2 bases and 3 bases, with 16 bases remaining between them. Germline loops: CDR1 DFQATT, CDR2 SNEGSKA (reference sequence). The CDR3 is 16 amino acids. CDR3 sequence: CSARPYQGPDTGELFF. The CDR3 region has the DNA TGCAGTGCTAGACCATACCAGGGCCCGGACACCGGGGAGCTGTTTTTT.

By sample fraction, this clonotype is medium-sized. This chain connects TRBV9 to TRBJ2-7; 9 nucleotides align to TRBD2. Germline V gene lookup returns CDR1 SGDLS and CDR2 YYNGEE. The junction had 6 bases not matched to a gene; V was cut back by 4 bases and J by 1 base. CDR3 length: 15 residues. The CDR3 DNA reads TGTGCCAGCAGCCCCCGGGCGGGGGGGTCCTACGAGCAGTACTTC. Translated: CASSPRAGGSYEQYF.

This clonotype has a count of ten or more. The V gene is TRBV12-3 or TRBV12-4, the J gene TRBJ2-1, with D perhaps being TRBD1 or TRBD2 (5 bases each). CDR3 length: 14 residues. Trimming pared 6 bases from V and 4 bases from J, leaving 13 bases between. CDR3 region: CASSPGTDYNEQFF. CDR3 DNA: TGTGCCAGCAGCCCCGGGACGGATTACAATGAGCAGTTCTTC.

The chain recombines TRBV28 with TRBJ2-7; 9 nucleotides agree with TRBD1. The CDR3 totals 16 residues. V trimming: 3 bases; J trimming: 1 base; junction bases outside the gene matches: 7. Germline-derived CDR1 and CDR2 are MDHEN and SYDVKM. The CDR3 loop reads CASSFGLGTGSYEQYF. In DNA form, the CDR3 reads TGTGCCAGCAGTTTTGGTTTAGGGACAGGGTCCTACGAGCAGTACTTC.

This clonotype was counted ten times or more. The chain employs TRBV12-3 or TRBV12-4 and TRBJ2-7, with TRBD2 matching over 8 bases. The length of the CDR3 is 15 residues. Trimming took 5 bases from V and 6 from J; bases not matched to a gene: 12. In nucleotides, the CDR3 is TGTGCCAGCAGTCCGTCCGGGACTAGATACCGCGAGCAGTACTTC. Its protein product is CASSPSGTRYREQYF.

This clonotype occurred many times. The chain joins TRBV12-3 or TRBV12-4 to TRBJ2-2, with D unclear. The CDR3 is 12 residues long. The V end was cut by 6 bases, the J end by 6 bases, with 8 bases between. The CDR3 spells CASSFGAGELFF. The CDR3 DNA follows: TGTGCCAGCAGCTTTGGGGCCGGGGAGCTGTTTTTT.

This clonotype is deemed medium-sized (0.01 to 0.1%). The V and J genes are TRBV4-3 and TRBJ1-6; the match to TRBD1 covers 8 bases. This CDR3 spans 17 amino acids. Looked up from germline, CDR1 is LGHNA and CDR2 is YSLEER. J was trimmed by 9 bases and V by 1 base; bases with no gene match: 11. This CDR3 is CASSQGPGGDIFSPLHF. CDR3 nucleotide sequence: TGCGCCAGCAGCCAAGGTCCAGGGGGCGATATTTTTTCACCCCTCCACTTT.

Many counts were recorded for this clonotype. The chain links TRBV21-1 to TRBJ2-3; the table names TRBD1, a call not compared with the DNA. TRBV21-1 is a documented pseudogene. The CDR3 loop spans 17 amino acids. In DNA, the CDR3 is TGTGCCAGCAGCAAGAGGGCTAGCGGAGACGGGGCAGATACGCAGTATTTT. Translating gives CASSKRASGDGADTQYF.

This clonotype was seen many times. This rearrangement joins TRBV7-2 to TRBJ2-1; D is undetermined. The CDR3 extends over 18 amino acids. Germline V gives CDR1 SGHTA, CDR2 FQGNSA. The germline V and J ends were trimmed by 1 base and 5 bases, with 21 bases remaining between them. Written as DNA, the CDR3 is TGTGCCAGCAGCTTAGTTCTCGGTTTGCTAGTTAGTCACAATGAGCAGTTCTTC. Amino acid sequence: CASSLVLGLLVSHNEQFF.

This clonotype was seen at least ten times. CDR3 region: CSALPSYNEQFF. Here the CDR3 DNA reads TGCAGTGCACTTCCCTCCTACAATGAGCAGTTCTTC. The V call is TRBV20-1, the J call TRBJ2-1; D is undetermined. With 6 bases removed from V and 0 bases from J, the gap between germline ends came to 6 bases. The CDR3 runs to 12 residues. Germline lookup yields CDR1 DFQATT and CDR2 SNEGSKA (reference sequence).